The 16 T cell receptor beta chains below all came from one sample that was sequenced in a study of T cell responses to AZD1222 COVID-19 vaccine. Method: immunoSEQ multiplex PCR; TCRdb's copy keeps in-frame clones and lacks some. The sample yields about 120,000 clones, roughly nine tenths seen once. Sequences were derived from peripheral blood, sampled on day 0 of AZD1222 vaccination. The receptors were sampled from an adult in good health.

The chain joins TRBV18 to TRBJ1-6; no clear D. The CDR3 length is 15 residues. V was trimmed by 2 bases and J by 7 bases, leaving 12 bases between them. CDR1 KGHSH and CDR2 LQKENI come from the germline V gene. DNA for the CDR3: TGTGCCAGCTCACCAGAGGTTGGAGGAAATTCACCCCTCCACTTT. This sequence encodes CASSPEVGGNSPLHF.

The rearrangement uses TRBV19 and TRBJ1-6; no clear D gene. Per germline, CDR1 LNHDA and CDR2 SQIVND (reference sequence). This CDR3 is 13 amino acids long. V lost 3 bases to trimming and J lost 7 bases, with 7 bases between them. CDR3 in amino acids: CASSIVQNSPLHF. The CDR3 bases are TGTGCCAGTAGTATTGTGCAGAATTCACCCCTCCACTTT.

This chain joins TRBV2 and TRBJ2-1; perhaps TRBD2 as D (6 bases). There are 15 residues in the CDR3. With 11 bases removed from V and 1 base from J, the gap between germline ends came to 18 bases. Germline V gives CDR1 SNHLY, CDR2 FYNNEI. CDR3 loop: CASTGGTTSYNEQFF. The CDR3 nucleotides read TGTGCCTCAACCGGGGGTACTACGTCCTACAATGAGCAGTTCTTC.

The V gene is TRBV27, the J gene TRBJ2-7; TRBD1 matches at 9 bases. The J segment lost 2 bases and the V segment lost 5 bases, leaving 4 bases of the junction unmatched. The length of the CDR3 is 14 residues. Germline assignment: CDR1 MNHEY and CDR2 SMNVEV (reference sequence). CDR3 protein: CASSPQGAAYEQYF. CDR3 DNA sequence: TGTGCCAGCAGTCCACAGGGGGCAGCCTACGAGCAGTACTTC.

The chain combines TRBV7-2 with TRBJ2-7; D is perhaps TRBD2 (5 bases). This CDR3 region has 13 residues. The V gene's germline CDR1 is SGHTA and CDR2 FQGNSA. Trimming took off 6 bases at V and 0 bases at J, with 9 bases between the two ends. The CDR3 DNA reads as TGTGCCAGCAGAACGGGGAGCTCCTACGAGCAGTACTTC. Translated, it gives CASRTGSSYEQYF.

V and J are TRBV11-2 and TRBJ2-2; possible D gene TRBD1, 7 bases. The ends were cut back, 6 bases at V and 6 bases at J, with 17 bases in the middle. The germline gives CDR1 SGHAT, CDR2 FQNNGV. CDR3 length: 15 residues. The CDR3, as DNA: TGTGCCAGCAGAAAGGCGGGACAGCGTTCCGGGGAGCTGTTTTTT. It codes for CASRKAGQRSGELFF.

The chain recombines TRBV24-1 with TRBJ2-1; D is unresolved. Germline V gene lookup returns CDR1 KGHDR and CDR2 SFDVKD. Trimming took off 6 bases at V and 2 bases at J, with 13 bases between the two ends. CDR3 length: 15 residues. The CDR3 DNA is TGTGCCACCAGTCGTAGTCTAGGGCCCTACAATGAGCAGTTCTTC. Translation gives CATSRSLGPYNEQFF.

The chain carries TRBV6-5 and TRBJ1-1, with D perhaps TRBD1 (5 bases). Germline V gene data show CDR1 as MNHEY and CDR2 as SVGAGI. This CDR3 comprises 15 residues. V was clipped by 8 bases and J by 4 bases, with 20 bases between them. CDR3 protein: CASRPGGGFITEAFF. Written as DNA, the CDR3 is TGTGCCAGCCGTCCGGGGGGAGGGTTCATCACTGAAGCTTTCTTT.

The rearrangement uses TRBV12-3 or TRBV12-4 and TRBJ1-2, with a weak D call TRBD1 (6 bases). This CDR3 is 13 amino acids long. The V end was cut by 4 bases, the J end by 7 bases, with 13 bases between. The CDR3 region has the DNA TGTGCCAGCAGTTGGGGCCCGGGGGCTGGCTACACCTTC. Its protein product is CASSWGPGAGYTF.

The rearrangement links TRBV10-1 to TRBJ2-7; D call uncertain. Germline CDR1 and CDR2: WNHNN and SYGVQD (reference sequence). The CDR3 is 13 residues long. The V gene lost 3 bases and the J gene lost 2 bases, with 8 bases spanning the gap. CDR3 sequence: CASSDGQTYEQYF. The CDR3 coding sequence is TGCGCCAGCAGTGACGGCCAGACCTACGAGCAGTACTTC.

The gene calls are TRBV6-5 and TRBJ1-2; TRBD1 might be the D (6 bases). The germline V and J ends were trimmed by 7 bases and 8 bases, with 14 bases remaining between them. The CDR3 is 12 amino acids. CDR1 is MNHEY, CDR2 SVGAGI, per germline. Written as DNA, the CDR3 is TGTGCCAGCAACCACAGGGAAGAGGGCTACACCTTC. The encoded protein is CASNHREEGYTF.

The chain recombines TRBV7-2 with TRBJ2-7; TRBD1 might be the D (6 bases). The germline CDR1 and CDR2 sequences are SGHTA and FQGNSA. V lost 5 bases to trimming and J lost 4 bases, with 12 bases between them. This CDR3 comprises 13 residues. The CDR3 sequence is CASSTGTGYEQYF. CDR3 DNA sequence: TGTGCCAGCAGCACAGGGACCGGGTACGAGCAGTACTTC.

CDR3 coding DNA: TGTGCCAGCAGCGCCGCAGGTGCGTGGGGATTCGATACGCAGTATTTT. It codes for CASSAAGAWGFDTQYF. The V call is TRBV9, the J call TRBJ2-3; no clear D. This CDR3 has 16 residues. V was clipped by 3 bases and J by 6 bases, with 20 bases between them. The V gene's germline CDR1 is SGDLS and CDR2 YYNGEE.

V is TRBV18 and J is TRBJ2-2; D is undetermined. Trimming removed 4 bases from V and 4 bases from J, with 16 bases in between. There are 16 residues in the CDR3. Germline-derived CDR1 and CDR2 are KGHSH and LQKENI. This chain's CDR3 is CASSRTPGLGTGELFF. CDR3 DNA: TGTGCCAGCTCACGAACCCCGGGCCTGGGCACCGGGGAGCTGTTTTTT.

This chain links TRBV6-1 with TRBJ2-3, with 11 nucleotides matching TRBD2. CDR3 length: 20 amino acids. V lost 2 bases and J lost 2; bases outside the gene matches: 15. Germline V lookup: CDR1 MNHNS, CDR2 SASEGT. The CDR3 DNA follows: TGTGCCAGCAGTGAAAAACAGGGAAAACTAGCGGGAGTTGTCACAGATACGCAGTATTTT. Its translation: CASSEKQGKLAGVVTDTQYF.

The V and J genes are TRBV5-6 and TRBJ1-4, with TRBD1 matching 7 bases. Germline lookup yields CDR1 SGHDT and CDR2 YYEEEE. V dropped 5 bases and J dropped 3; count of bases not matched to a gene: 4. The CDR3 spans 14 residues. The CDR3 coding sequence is TGTGCCAGCAGAGGAGGGACAGCTAATGAAAAACTGTTTTTT. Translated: CASRGGTANEKLFF.